This TCR beta chain was captured in a study of T and B cells in COVID-19 patients. Blood genomic DNA input for TRB amplification was 250-500 ng. This clonotype is medium-sized (0.01 to 0.1%) in the sample. This CDR3 is built from 15 residues. In germline, CDR1 is SGHNT, CDR2 YYREEE (reference sequence). The ends were cut back, 4 bases at V and 6 bases at J, with 20 bases in the middle. BIOMED2 TRB-A/B primer pools were used in multiplex TRB PCR. TCRdb re-derived calls from the multiplex PCR reads in MiXCR, one entry per CDR3 protein. The sample lists approximately 6,400 distinct CDR3 sequences; about a quarter were seen once.

The chain links TRBV5-4 to TRBJ2-7; tentatively, D is TRBD1 (5 bases). Specimen: blood. This clonotype originated in a human donor with active COVID-19. In DNA form, the CDR3 reads TGTGCCAGCAGCGCCATAGACCAGGGAAGCCGCGAGCAGTACTTC. Its translation is CASSAIDQGSREQYF.